This T cell receptor (beta chain) was obtained from a study of shared clonotypes between healthy human individuals. Study as a whole: Donor ages ranged 18 to 49 years: a couple of women, three men.

Roughly 89 million PBMCs served as the genomic DNA source for unsorted samples. V was pared by 3 bases and J by 4 bases, with 9 bases between. CDR3 length: 13 amino acids. The germline V gene encodes CDR1 MDHEN and CDR2 SYDVKM. Template amounts of around 300 ng DNA, tens of thousands of T cell genomes, were employed in unsorted PBMC replicate PCRs. As processed by the authors: Without quality scores, immunoSEQ junctional reads could not be filtered like full-length reads. Method: immunoSEQ multiplex PCR; TCRdb's copy keeps in-frame clones and lacks some. V, J and clone size reflect that table, while D and trimming were determined from the DNA. Seen here are about 460,000 clones, approximately 77% observed once, and the top ten hold about 12%. With regard to this clone: Within the sample, other DNA sequences also encode this same CDR3.

V and J are TRBV28 and TRBJ1-2; TRBD1 is a possible D gene (5 bases). Sequencing used PBMCs. The receptor was derived from a woman in her thirties or forties in good health. Some clones in this sample may be carry-over from other donors' samples. In nucleotides, the CDR3 is TGTGCCAGCAGTTTTGGGGGAGGCTATGGCTACACCTTC. Protein sequence: CASSFGGGYGYTF.